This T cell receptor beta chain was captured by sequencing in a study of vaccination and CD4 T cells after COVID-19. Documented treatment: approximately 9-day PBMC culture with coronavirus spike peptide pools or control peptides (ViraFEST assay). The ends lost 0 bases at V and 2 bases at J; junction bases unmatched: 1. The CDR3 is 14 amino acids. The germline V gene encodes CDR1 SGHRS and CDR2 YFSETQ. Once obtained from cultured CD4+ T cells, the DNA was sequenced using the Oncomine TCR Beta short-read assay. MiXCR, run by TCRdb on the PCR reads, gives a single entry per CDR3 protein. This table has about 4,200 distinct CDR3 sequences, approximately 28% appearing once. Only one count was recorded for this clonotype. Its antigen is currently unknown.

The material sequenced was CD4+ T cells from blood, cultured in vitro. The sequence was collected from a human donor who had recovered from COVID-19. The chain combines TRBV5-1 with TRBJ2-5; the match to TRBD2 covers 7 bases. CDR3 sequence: CASSLAGGQETQYF. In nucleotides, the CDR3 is TGCGCCAGCAGCTTGGCGGGAGGTCAAGAGACCCAGTACTTC. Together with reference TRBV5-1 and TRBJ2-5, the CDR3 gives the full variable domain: KAGVTQTPRYLIKTRGQQVTLSCSPISGHRSVSWYQQTPGQGLQFLFEYFSETQRNKGNFPGRFSGRQFSNSRSEMNVSTLELGDSALYLCASSLAGGQETQYFGPGTRLLVL.